This record covers a single TCR beta chain. This clone was detected once. What this receptor recognizes is not known. No much larger clonotype is one base removed from it; base qualities were not supplied. These data originate in a study of radiotherapy plus CTLA-4 blockade in lung cancer (dated 2018 in TCRdb). In terms of the full investigation: Among enrolled patients, around 20% had an objective response and roughly 30% reached disease control.

The study evaluated CTLA-4 blockade (ipilimumab) given together with focal radiation therapy in patients who had chemo-refractory metastatic non-small-cell lung cancer. The junction carries 20 bases between V and J, which are trimmed by 0 bases and 5 bases respectively. Taken from cysteine to phenylalanine, the CDR3 has 17 residues. The read is trimmed to its CDR3 DNA, 51 bases read in frame from base 1. Via the germline V gene, CDR1 is SGHAT and CDR2 FQNNGV. Receptor amplification or capture employed the immunoSEQ multiplex PCR assay. TCRdb holds this immuneACCESS table with in-frame rearrangements only. Some clones are missing; in checked studies, unresolved V genes explain under half, and the rest has no known cause. In all, the sample holds about 62,000 clones, and 60% to 80% of those were seen once. The top ten clonotypes cover 2.9% of the sample. The research as a whole found: After treatment with radiotherapy and ipilimumab, TCR clones that came from tumors expanded in the peripheral blood. The strongest predictors of response, as reported, were early dynamic changes in blood T cell clones along with a rise in serum interferon-beta after radiation.

The sequence is built from TRBV11-2 and TRBJ2-7; TRBD1 might be the D gene, on 6 matching bases. This TCR was sampled from a human donor with non-small cell lung cancer who had a complete response to radiotherapy plus ipilimumab. Source: peripheral blood, taken from a patient treated with radiotherapy plus ipilimumab. For the CDR3, the sequence is CASSLDLRAGRGHEQYF. In nucleotides, the sequence is TGTGCCAGCAGCTTAGATCTACGGGCCGGCAGGGGTCACGAGCAGTACTTC. When the CDR3 is completed using the reference TRBV11-2 and TRBJ2-7 genes on either side, the full variable domain is EAGVAQSPRYKIIEKRQSVAFWCNPISGHATLYWYQQILGQGPKLLIQFQNNGVVDDSQLPKDRFSAERLKGVDSTLKIQPAKLEDSAVYLCASSLDLRAGRGHEQYFGPGTRLTVT.